Listed below are T cell receptor beta chains from one sample, sequenced in a study of neurological immune-mediated disorders. In TCRdb, the 5' RACE reads were re-called with MiXCR into one record per CDR3 protein. This table has about 49,000 distinct CDR3 sequences, about a tenth appearing once. The sample consisted of PBMCs. These receptors all come from a woman aged 40 to 50 in good health. Both conserved end residues are part of each CDR3. A D gene is named only where the DNA matches it firmly. Size is omitted from some rows. Given values are once, few, many or a class for expanded clones.

D gene | J gene | clone size | V gene | CDR3 DNA | CDR3 protein
TRBD1 | TRBJ1-4 | - | TRBV7-9 | TGTGCCAGCACCCATCCGGGACAGGGCCATGAAAAACTGTTTTTT | CASTHPGQGHEKLFF
- | TRBJ2-3 | many | TRBV7-8 | TGTGCCAGCAGCTTAGCGCCCAGCGGGCTGCTCACAGATACGCAGTATTTT | CASSLAPSGLLTDTQYF
TRBD2 | TRBJ2-7 | many | TRBV7-2 | TGTGCCAGCAGCCTAATAGCGGGAGCGTATTACGAGCAGTACTTC | CASSLIAGAYYEQYF
TRBD1 | TRBJ2-7 | many | TRBV18 | TGTGCCAGCTCACCAGTACAGGGGTCCTACGAGCAGTACTTC | CASSPVQGSYEQYF
- | TRBJ2-2 | many | TRBV27 | TGTGCCAGCAGTTTATCGCGATCCGGGGAGCTGTTTTTT | CASSLSRSGELFF
- | TRBJ1-1 | - | TRBV20-1 | TGCAGTGCTAGGGCAGGGTACATGAACACTGAAGCTTTCTTT | CSARAGYMNTEAFF
TRBD1 | TRBJ2-7 | many | TRBV29-1 | TGCAGCGTTTGGGGGAGCTCCGGGACAGGGGAGAGGGAGCAGTACTTC | CSVWGSSGTGEREQYF
- | TRBJ2-7 | many | TRBV20-1 | TGCAGTGCTAGAGATACCTTCTCCTACGAGCAGTACTTC | CSARDTFSYEQYF
- | TRBJ2-7 | many | TRBV20-1 | TGCAGTGCTAGACAATTGGGGACCTCCTACGAGCAGTACTTC | CSARQLGTSYEQYF
- | TRBJ2-1 | many | TRBV7-2 | TGTGCCAGCAGCTTATCAGGGAGGCGCGATGAGCAGTTCTTC | CASSLSGRRDEQFF
- | TRBJ1-1 | many | TRBV5-1 | TGCGCCAGCAGCTTGGTGGGTGGGCGGGCAGCTTTCTTT | CASSLVGGRAAFF
TRBD2 | TRBJ2-1 | many | TRBV15 | TGTGCCACCAGCTGGCAAGGACTAGCGGGAGTTGGTGAGCAGTTCTTC | CATSWQGLAGVGEQFF
- | TRBJ2-7 | many | TRBV20-1 | TGCAGTGCCCCACAGGGACTCCAAGGTCCCTACGAGCAGTACTTC | CSAPQGLQGPYEQYF
- | TRBJ2-1 | many | TRBV6-5 | TGTGCCAGCAGTTACTCGAGGCTAGCGAGACACAATGAGCAGTTCTTC | CASSYSRLARHNEQFF
TRBD1 | TRBJ1-1 | many | TRBV4-3 | TGCGCCAGCAGCCAACCCGACAGGGCTGCCGAAGCTTTCTTT | CASSQPDRAAEAFF
- | TRBJ1-5 | many | TRBV5-1 | TGCGCCAGCAGCGAGTCTCCGGGATCTCATCAGCCCCAGCATTTT | CASSESPGSHQPQHF
- | TRBJ2-4 | few | TRBV20-1 | TGCAGTGCTAGCCTTAAAAACATTCAGTACTTC | CSASLKNIQYF
- | TRBJ1-5 | many | TRBV7-2 | TGTGCCAGCAGCTTGGGAACACAACCCCATCAGCCCCAGCATTTT | CASSLGTQPHQPQHF
- | TRBJ2-5 | many | TRBV5-1 | TGCGCCAGCAGCTTGGGTCCCAGGGCCAAGGAGACCCAGTACTTC | CASSLGPRAKETQYF
TRBD2 | TRBJ2-2 | many | TRBV25-1 | TGTGCCAGCGGGACTAGCGTGGCCGGGGAGCTGTTTTTT | CASGTSVAGELFF
- | TRBJ1-5 | many | TRBV2 | TGTGCCAGGGGTGGGGAGGGAAGCAATCAGCCCCAGCATTTT | CARGGEGSNQPQHF
TRBD1 | TRBJ1-4 | many | TRBV7-2 | TGTGCCAGCAGCTTAGGGGGACAGGGGGGTAATGAAAAACTGTTTTTT | CASSLGGQGGNEKLFF